Each of the 3 T cell receptor beta chains below was sequenced from the same sample in a study of blood T cells in healthy people across ages. A second PCR, run for about 7 to 11 cycles, used a sample-barcoded 5' primer plus a J-beta primer mix. MiXCR, applied by TCRdb to the 5' RACE reads, yields one record per CDR3 protein. The table records over 1,300,000 distinct CDR3 sequences, approximately 59% of them present only once. Sequencing used blood. The receptors originated from a man aged 18 to 30 in good health.

This chain joins TRBV10-3 and TRBJ2-1; D may match TRBD1 or TRBD2 (5 bases each). V was clipped by 0 bases and J by 13 bases, with 19 bases between them. The CDR3 has 15 amino acids. Germline CDR1 reads ENHRY; CDR2 reads SYGVKD. The DNA of the CDR3 is TGTGCCATCAGTGAGTCGACTCGAGGGGTAGGACGTCAGTTCTTC. Translating it yields CAISESTRGVGRQFF.

This clonotype was counted only a few times. V gene TRBV20-1 combines with J gene TRBJ2-7; D might be TRBD2 (5 bases). The germline V gene encodes CDR1 DFQATT and CDR2 SNEGSKA (reference sequence). The V and J ends lost 5 bases and 4 bases respectively, with 12 bases between them. The CDR3 consists of 12 residues. The CDR3 protein is CSAEQLVYEQYF. The CDR3 coding sequence is TGCAGTGCTGAACAACTAGTTTACGAGCAGTACTTC.

This clonotype was found a few times. V is TRBV27 and J is TRBJ2-3; D not resolved. Germline V gene data show CDR1 as MNHEY and CDR2 as SMNVEV (reference sequence). The germline V and J ends were trimmed by 8 bases and 4 bases, with 10 bases remaining between them. This CDR3 is built from 12 residues. The CDR3 is CASGVNADTQYF. In nucleotides, the CDR3 is TGTGCCAGCGGCGTTAACGCAGATACGCAGTATTTT.